This T cell receptor beta chain was obtained from a study of beta chain features in type 1 diabetes. The CDR3 runs 14 residues. V lost 10 bases, J lost 5 bases, and 18 bases lay in between. The germline V gene has CDR1 ENHRY and CDR2 SYGVKD. General study points: Type 1 diabetes patients had TCRB CDR3s that were shorter (moderately but significantly so) in all four CD4+ subsets. Compared with healthy donors, patients appeared to share more similar naive, central memory and regulatory TCRB repertoires.

The whole isolated RNA underwent reverse transcription, so sequencing captured expressed TCRB transcripts. For naive, central memory and regulatory T cell samples, reads averaged around 3.5 million. Repertoires were generated with immunoSEQ multiplex PCR, while TCRdb's copy carries only in-frame clones and drops some. The data show nearly 350,000 clones, roughly a tenth seen once. One heparinised draw, averaging about 110 mL, was taken per donor. A remark on this clone: Its cognate antigen is unknown.

V usage is TRBV10-3 and J usage is TRBJ2-1; D is possibly TRBD2 (6 bases). Sequencing was carried out using central memory CD4+ T cells from blood. The source is a man aged 30 to 39 with type 1 diabetes. CDR3 bases: TGTGCCACCGGGGAGGAGGTAGTCAACAATGAGCAGTTCTTC. This codes for CATGEEVVNNEQFF.